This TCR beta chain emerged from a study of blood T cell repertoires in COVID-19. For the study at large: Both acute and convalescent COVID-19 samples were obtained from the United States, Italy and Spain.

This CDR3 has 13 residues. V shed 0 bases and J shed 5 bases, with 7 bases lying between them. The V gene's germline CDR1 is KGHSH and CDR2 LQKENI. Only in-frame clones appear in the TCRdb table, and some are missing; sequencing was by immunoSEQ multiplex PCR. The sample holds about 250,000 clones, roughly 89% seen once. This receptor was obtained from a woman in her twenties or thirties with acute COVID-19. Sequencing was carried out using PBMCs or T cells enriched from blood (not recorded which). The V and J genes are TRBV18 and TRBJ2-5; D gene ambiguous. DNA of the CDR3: TGTGCCAGCTCACCACCCTCCAGGGAGACCCAGTACTTC. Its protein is CASSPPSRETQYF.